This T cell receptor (beta chain) is drawn from a study of blood T cell repertoires in COVID-19. Study overall: Samples representing acute and convalescent COVID-19 were sourced from the United States, Italy and Spain. T cells, B-cell-depleted T cells, or PBMCs provided the cDNA or gDNA that served as material.

Per the original data handling: Scientists estimated how many nucleated cells there were by amplifying reference gene primers. Profiled with immunoSEQ multiplex PCR; TCRdb holds only in-frame clones, not every one. V and J calls and clone size are copied from that table; D and trimming were computed from the DNA. The repertoire consists of roughly 440,000 clones, with approximately 88% occurring once and the leading ten covering roughly 12%. CDR3 length: 15 residues. Germline values: CDR1 SGHDT, CDR2 YYEEEE. V lost 5 bases to trimming and J lost 5 bases, with 20 bases between them. Those enrolled in Seattle joined during active infection and were followed longitudinally afterward.

V usage is TRBV5-6 and J usage is TRBJ2-7; D is possibly TRBD1 (6 bases). Input material: peripheral blood. The sequence was obtained from a woman aged 50 to 60 with COVID-19, enrolled during active disease. DNA for the CDR3: TGTGCCAGCAGATTACCCACAGGGCCCCCAGACGAGCAGTACTTC. It translates to CASRLPTGPPDEQYF.